The 10 T cell receptor beta chains given below trace back to one sample, sequenced in a study of blood T cells in healthy people across ages. The authors ran a second PCR of 7 to 11 cycles using a sample-barcoded 5' primer and a J-beta primer mix. MiXCR, run by TCRdb on the 5' RACE reads, gives a single entry per CDR3 protein. Of more than 900,000 distinct CDR3 sequences in the sample, under 30% were seen once. These sequences were also reported in another study, on T cells of mothers and their children.

Sequenced: blood. The receptors shown here come from a girl between 2 and 10 years old in good health.

This chain joins TRBV7-2 and TRBJ1-1; D not resolved. Germline assignment: CDR1 SGHTA and CDR2 FQGNSA. This CDR3 contains 13 residues. V shed 4 bases and J shed 11 bases, with 17 bases lying between them. The CDR3 DNA is TGTGCCAGCAGCTCCTTTAACCTGGCCCCGGCTTTCTTT. Translating gives CASSSFNLAPAFF.

The V gene is TRBV4-3, the J gene TRBJ2-5; the D gene is possibly TRBD2 (5 bases). CDR1 is LGHNA, CDR2 YSLEER, per germline. V lost 3 bases and J lost 5, with 16 bases in between. There are 15 residues in the CDR3. CDR3 sequence reads: CASSHGVPAGETQYF. The CDR3 bases are TGCGCCAGCAGCCACGGGGTCCCAGCCGGGGAGACCCAGTACTTC.

The V and J genes are TRBV11-2 and TRBJ1-1; D gene uncertain. This CDR3 is 17 amino acids long. Germline V gene data show CDR1 as SGHAT and CDR2 as FQNNGV. V was pared by 5 bases and J by 1 base, with 20 bases between. DNA for the CDR3: TGTGCCAGCAGCACGATTCGGGGTGCCACGGGGAACACTGAAGCTTTCTTT. Its translation: CASSTIRGATGNTEAFF. The full variable domain, rest sourced from reference TRBV11-2 and TRBJ1-1, is EAGVAQSPRYKIIEKRQSVAFWCNPISGHATLYWYQQILGQGPKLLIQFQNNGVVDDSQLPKDRFSAERLKGVDSTLKIQPAKLEDSAVYLCASSTIRGATGNTEAFFGQGTRLTVV.

The V and J genes are TRBV11-2 and TRBJ2-5; 7 nucleotides match TRBD2. The tail of the sequence fits TRBJ2-1 better, so the J call may be wrong. The CDR3 spans 17 residues. Germline CDR1 reads SGHAT; CDR2 reads FQNNGV. CDR3: CASSLRLAVSSYNEQFF. The CDR3, as DNA: TGTGCCAGCAGCTTACGGCTAGCGGTTAGCTCCTACAATGAGCAGTTCTTC.

J is TRBJ2-1 and V is TRBV6-4; 8 nucleotides match TRBD2. The CDR3 loop spans 15 amino acids. J gave up 0 bases and V 7 bases, and 5 bases lay outside the gene matches. Germline CDR1 and CDR2: MRHNA and SNTAGT. In nucleotides, the CDR3 is TGTGCCAGCAAACTAAGCGGGAGCTCCTACAATGAGCAGTTCTTC. Protein: CASKLSGSSYNEQFF.

The chain recombines TRBV7-2 with TRBJ2-1; D not certain. Trimming took 5 bases from V and 7 from J, leaving 18 bases between them. This CDR3 is built from 15 residues. In germline, CDR1 is SGHTA, CDR2 FQGNSA. The CDR3 loop is CASSPLDNGFNEQFF. Here the CDR3 DNA reads TGTGCCAGCAGCCCTCTCGACAATGGATTTAATGAGCAGTTCTTC.

This chain uses TRBV7-2 with TRBJ2-3; 13 bases fit TRBD2. CDR1 and CDR2 from the germline V gene are SGHTA and FQGNSA. The J segment lost 3 bases and the V segment lost 1 base, leaving 4 bases of the junction unmatched. The CDR3 has 17 residues. Here the CDR3 DNA reads TGTGCCAGCAGCTTAGGTGGGGGACTAGCGGGAACAGATACGCAGTATTTT. Its translation is CASSLGGGLAGTDTQYF.

This clonotype was found a few times. V usage is TRBV6-4 and J usage is TRBJ2-4, with 8 bases identical to TRBD2. CDR3 length: 16 amino acids. V lost 9 bases to trimming and J lost 0 bases; unmatched junction nucleotides: 10. Germline CDR1 and CDR2: MRHNA and SNTAGT. CDR3 in DNA: TGTGCCAGTCATAGCGGGGCTTACTTAGCCAAAAACATTCAGTACTTC. This gives the protein CASHSGAYLAKNIQYF.

The V gene is TRBV6-6, the J gene TRBJ2-7; 7 bases are shared with TRBD1. Germline values: CDR1 MNHNY, CDR2 SVGAGI (reference sequence). The CDR3 loop spans 14 amino acids. V gave up 5 bases and J gave up 6 bases; unmatched junction bases: 10. The CDR3 sequence: CASSPDRLVGEQYF. CDR3 bases: TGTGCCAGCAGTCCGGACAGGTTGGTAGGCGAGCAGTACTTC.

This chain links TRBV20-1 with TRBJ1-4; D call uncertain. Trimming removed 4 bases at V and 7 bases at J, with 22 bases between. The CDR3 spans 16 residues. CDR1 and CDR2 (germline): DFQATT, SNEGSKA (reference sequence). In nucleotides, the CDR3 is TGCAGTGCTAACGAATATACAGCCGTTAGAGGTGAAAAACTGTTTTTT. It translates to CSANEYTAVRGEKLFF.